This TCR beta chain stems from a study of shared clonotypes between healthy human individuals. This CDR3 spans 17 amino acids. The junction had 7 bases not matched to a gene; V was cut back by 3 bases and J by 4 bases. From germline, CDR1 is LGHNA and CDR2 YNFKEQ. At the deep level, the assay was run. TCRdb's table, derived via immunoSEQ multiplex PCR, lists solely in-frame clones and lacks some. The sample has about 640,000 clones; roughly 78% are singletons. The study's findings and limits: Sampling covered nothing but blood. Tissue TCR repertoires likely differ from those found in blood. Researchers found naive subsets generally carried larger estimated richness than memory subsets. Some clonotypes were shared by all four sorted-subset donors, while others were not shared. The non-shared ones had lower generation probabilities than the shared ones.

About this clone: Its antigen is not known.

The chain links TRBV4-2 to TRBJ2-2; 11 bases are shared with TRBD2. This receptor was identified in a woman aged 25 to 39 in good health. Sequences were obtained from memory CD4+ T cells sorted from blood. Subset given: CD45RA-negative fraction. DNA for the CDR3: TGTGCCAGCAGCCAGGGTGGACTAGCGGGCCTCACCGGGGAGCTGTTTTTT. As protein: CASSQGGLAGLTGELFF.